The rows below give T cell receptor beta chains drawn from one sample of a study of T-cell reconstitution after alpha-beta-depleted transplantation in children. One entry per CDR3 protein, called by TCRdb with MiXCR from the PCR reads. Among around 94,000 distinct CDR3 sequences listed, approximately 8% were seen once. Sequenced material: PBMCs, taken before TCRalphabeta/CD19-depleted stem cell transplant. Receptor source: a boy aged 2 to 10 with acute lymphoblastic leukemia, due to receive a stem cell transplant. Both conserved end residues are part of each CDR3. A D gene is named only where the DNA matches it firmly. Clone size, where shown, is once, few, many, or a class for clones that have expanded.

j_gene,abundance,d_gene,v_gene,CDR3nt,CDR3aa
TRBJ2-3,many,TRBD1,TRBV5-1,TGCGCCAGCAGCTCACAGGGGGCAGGCCCAGATACGCAGTATTTT,CASSSQGAGPDTQYF
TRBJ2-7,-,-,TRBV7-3,TGTGCCAGCAGCTTGCTTGGGGGACACGAGCAGTACTTC,CASSLLGGHEQYF
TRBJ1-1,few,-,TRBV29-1,TGCAGCGTTGGCGGGACCACGGGGGGGGAAGCTTTCTTT,CSVGGTTGGEAFF
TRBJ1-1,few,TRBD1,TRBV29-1,TGCAGCACCTGGGACAGGAACACTGAAGCTTTCTTT,CSTWDRNTEAFF
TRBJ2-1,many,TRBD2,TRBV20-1,TGCAGTGCTATCTTCTTGGTGCAGCGGGGGGAACATTACAATGAGCAGTTCTTC,CSAIFLVQRGEHYNEQFF
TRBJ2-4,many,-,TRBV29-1,TGCAGCGTTGGGGGCGAAAACATTCAGTACTTC,CSVGGENIQYF
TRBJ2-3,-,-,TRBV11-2,TGTGCCAGCAAGGTCACAGATACGCAGTATTTT,CASKVTDTQYF
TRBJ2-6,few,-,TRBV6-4,TGTGCCAGCAGTGACTCAGGCAACTCTGGGGCCAACGTCCTGACTTTC,CASSDSGNSGANVLTF
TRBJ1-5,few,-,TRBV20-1,TGCAGTGCTAGAGATCAGGGTAGCAATCAGCCCCAGCATTTT,CSARDQGSNQPQHF
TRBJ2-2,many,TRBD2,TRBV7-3,TGTGCCAGCAGCTTGGCTAGCGGCACCGGGGAGCTGTTTTTT,CASSLASGTGELFF
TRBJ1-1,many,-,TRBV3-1,TGTGCCAGCAGCCCCGAGGGGGGCTTTAACACTGAAGCTTTCTTT,CASSPEGGFNTEAFF
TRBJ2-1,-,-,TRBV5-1,TGCGCCAGCAGCTTAGCGGAGAACAATGAGCAGTTCTTC,CASSLAENNEQFF
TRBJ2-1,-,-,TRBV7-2,TGTGCCAGCAGCCAACCCGTCACAGGGATCAACTACAATGAGCAGTTCTTC,CASSQPVTGINYNEQFF
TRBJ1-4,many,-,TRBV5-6,TGTGCCAGCAGTTCTACAGGGAGGGCTAATGAAAAACTGTTTTTT,CASSSTGRANEKLFF
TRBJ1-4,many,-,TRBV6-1,TGTGCCAGCAGCCCCGGGACCGCTAATGAAAAACTGTTTTTT,CASSPGTANEKLFF
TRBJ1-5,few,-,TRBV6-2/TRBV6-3,TGTGCCAGCAGCCCAGACGGCTACAATCAGCCCCAGCATTTT,CASSPDGYNQPQHF
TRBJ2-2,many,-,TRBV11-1,TGTGCCAGCAGCTTACCTAGACCGAACACCGGGGAGCTGTTTTTT,CASSLPRPNTGELFF
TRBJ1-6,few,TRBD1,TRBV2,TGTGCCAGCAGCCCAGGGGTGCACAGGGGGCGAGGATCACCCCTCCACTTT,CASSPGVHRGRGSPLHF
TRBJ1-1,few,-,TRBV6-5,TGTGCCAGCAGTTACCGGGGGGGCGAAGGCCGCGCTTTCTTT,CASSYRGGEGRAFF
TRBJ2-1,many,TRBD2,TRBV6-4,TGTGCCAGCAGTGACGGGGGGGCCTACAATGAGCAGTTCTTC,CASSDGGAYNEQFF
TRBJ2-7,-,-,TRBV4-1,TGCGCCAGCAGCCAAGGGGGGGGGGCGGACGAGCAGTACTTC,CASSQGGGADEQYF
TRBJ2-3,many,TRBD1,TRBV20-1,TGCAGTGCTAGGAAGCAGGGGGCCCCAGATACGCAGTATTTT,CSARKQGAPDTQYF
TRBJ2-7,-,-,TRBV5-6,TGTGCCAGCAGCTTGGTGTACGGATCCCCCCAGGGCGAGCAGTACTTC,CASSLVYGSPQGEQYF
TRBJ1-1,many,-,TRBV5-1,TGCGCCAGCAGCTCGGACGCGGCGAACACTGAAGCTTTCTTT,CASSSDAANTEAFF
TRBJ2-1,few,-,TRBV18,TGTGCCAGCTCTCAGGGCCCGGAGAATTACAATGAGCAGTTCTTC,CASSQGPENYNEQFF
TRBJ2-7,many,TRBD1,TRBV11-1,TGTGCCAGCAGCAACCGGGACAGGGGGTCCTACGAGCAGTACTTC,CASSNRDRGSYEQYF
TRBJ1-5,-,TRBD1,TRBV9,TGTGCCAGCAGCTTAGCAGGGGGGAGCAATCAGCCCCAGCATTTT,CASSLAGGSNQPQHF
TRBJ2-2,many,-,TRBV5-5,TGTGCCAGCAGCGCGGGACAGCACACCGGGGAGCTGTTTTTT,CASSAGQHTGELFF
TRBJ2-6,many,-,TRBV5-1,TGCGCCAGCAGCTTGATCATCTCTGGGGCCAACGTCCTGACTTTC,CASSLIISGANVLTF
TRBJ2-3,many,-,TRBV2,TGTGCCAGCAGTGACGGGACACAAGACCTCACAGATACGCAGTATTTT,CASSDGTQDLTDTQYF
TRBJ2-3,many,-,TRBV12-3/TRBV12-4,TGTGCCAGCAGTTTAACGGGGAGGACAGATACGCAGTATTTT,CASSLTGRTDTQYF
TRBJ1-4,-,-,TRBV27,TGTGCCAGCAGGAGGAATGAAAAACTGTTTTTT,CASRRNEKLFF
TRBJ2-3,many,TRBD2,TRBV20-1,TGCAGTGCTCTTTCTAGCGGGGGGGCCTCAGATACGCAGTATTTT,CSALSSGGASDTQYF
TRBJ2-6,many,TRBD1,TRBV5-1,TGCGCCAGCAGCTTCGGGACAGCCATGGTAGCTGGGGCCAACGTCCTGACTTTC,CASSFGTAMVAGANVLTF
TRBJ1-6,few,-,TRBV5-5,TGTGCCAGCAGCTGGTATCTAACAGCGAATAATTCACCCCTCCACTTT,CASSWYLTANNSPLHF
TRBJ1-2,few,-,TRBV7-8,TGTGCCAGCAGCTTAAGGTCCGGGGGGCAAGGCTACACCTTC,CASSLRSGGQGYTF
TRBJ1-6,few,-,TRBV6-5,TGTGCCAGCAGTTCAGGGAGCAGGAGCTCCTATAATTCACCCCTCCACTTT,CASSSGSRSSYNSPLHF
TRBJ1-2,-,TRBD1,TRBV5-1,TGCGCCAGCAGCTCCGGGGACAGGCAAAACTATGGCTACAACTTC,CASSSGDRQNYGYNF
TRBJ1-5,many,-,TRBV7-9,TGTGCCAGCAGCTCGGGGTGGACCCAGCATTTT,CASSSGWTQHF
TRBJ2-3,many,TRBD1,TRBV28,TGTGCCAGCAGCCTAGACAGGGATGGAGCAGATACGCAGTATTTT,CASSLDRDGADTQYF
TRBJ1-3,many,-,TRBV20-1,TGCAGTGCTACAAGGAGGTCAGGGGAAGGAAACACCATATATTTT,CSATRRSGEGNTIYF
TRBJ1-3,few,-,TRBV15,TGTGCCACCCCCGGGGGGGCCGGAAACACCATATATTTT,CATPGGAGNTIYF
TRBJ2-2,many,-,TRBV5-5,TGTGCCAGCAGCTTGGCCCAGGGAATTACCGGGGAGCTGTTTTTT,CASSLAQGITGELFF
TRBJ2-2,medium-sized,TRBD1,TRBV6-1,TGTGCCAGCAGCGAGGGACAGGGGGCAGCCGGGGAGCTGTTTTTT,CASSEGQGAAGELFF
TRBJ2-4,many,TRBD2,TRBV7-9,TGTGCCAGCAGCTTAGGGACTAGCAAAAACATTCAGTACTTC,CASSLGTSKNIQYF
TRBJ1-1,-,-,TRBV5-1,TGCGCCAGCAGCTTGGCCGGAGTTCACACTGAAGCTTTCTTT,CASSLAGVHTEAFF